This section outlines one T cell receptor beta chain sequence together with its context. The antigen is unknown. The source of the sample is a study of cytomegalovirus exposure and HLA in healthy donors. General study findings and limits: The study listed around 150 cytomegalovirus-associated TCR beta chains. According to an earlier analysis, most TCR beta V segments yielded productive rearrangements about 87% or about 30% of the time. Accurate prediction of most subjects' HLA-A and HLA-B alleles from TCR beta sequences was reported.

Vbeta (60) and Jbeta (13) primers were used in the PCR. Libraries were prepared by immunoSEQ multiplex PCR; TCRdb keeps only in-frame clonotypes and omits some of them. The listing records roughly 120,000 clones. The V segment lost 5 bases and the J segment 5 bases; nucleotides outside the gene matches: 9. The length of the CDR3 is 15 residues. Germline V lookup: CDR1 SEHNR, CDR2 FQNEAQ (reference sequence). The receptor comes from a man aged 35 to 55 in good health and CMV-seronegative. Sample: PBMCs. The gene calls are TRBV7-9 and TRBJ2-1, with TRBD2 matching 7 bases. The CDR3: CASSHDKGLHNEQFF. CDR3 sequence (DNA): TGTGCCAGCAGCCATGATAAGGGACTACACAATGAGCAGTTCTTC.